The TCR beta chain under discussion was sequenced for a study of beta chain features in type 1 diabetes. Findings and caveats of the study: The naive, central memory and Treg TCRB repertoires of patients appeared to be more similar to one another than those of healthy donors. Type 1 diabetes patients showed a moderate but significant shortening of TCRB CDR3s in all four CD4+ subsets.

Germline assignment: CDR1 GTSNPN and CDR2 SVGIG (reference sequence). Deletions cut 4 bases from V and 1 base from J, with 23 bases between. The CDR3 covers 18 residues. Expressed TCRB transcripts were sequenced, since all the RNA that had been isolated was reverse transcribed. The protocol was immunoSEQ multiplex PCR, while the TCRdb copy is restricted to in-frame clones and leaves out a portion. The top ten hold approximately 0.081% of the sample, which has around 240,000 clones, 15% to 20% seen once. This clone was seen a handful of times. The antigen remains unidentified. The chain couples TRBV30 to TRBJ1-3; no firm D call. This TCR was sampled from a man in his thirties or forties with type 1 diabetes. The sequenced material came from naive CD4+ T cells from blood. CDR3 sequence reads: CAWNHPRGGSYSGNTIYF. The CDR3, as DNA: TGTGCCTGGAACCACCCTCGGGGAGGGAGTTATTCTGGAAACACCATATATTTT.